What follows are 30 T cell receptor beta chains derived from one specimen sequenced in a study of T cells in Graves' hyperthyroidism and ophthalmopathy. Amplification targeted TCR beta CDR3 regions from RNA transcripts. With the HTBI primer set, the TCR CDR3 went through a first round of RT-PCR. TCRdb recomputed calls from the multiplex PCR reads with MiXCR, one row per CDR3 protein. The sample lists about 610,000 distinct CDR3 sequences; 14% to 15% were seen once. The sample consisted of blood. These TCRs come from a middle-aged woman with Graves' ophthalmopathy.

This clonotype was found many times. This chain links TRBV19 with TRBJ2-7; possibly TRBD2 for D (5 bases). Germline loops: CDR1 LNHDA, CDR2 SQIVND (reference sequence). V was cut by 3 bases and J by 5 bases, with 8 bases left in between. The CDR3 contains 12 residues. The chain's CDR3 is CASSIRGNEQYF. DNA for the CDR3: TGTGCCAGTAGTATCCGGGGAAACGAGCAGTACTTC. Using reference TRBV19 and TRBJ2-7 for the parts outside the CDR3, the full variable domain is DGGITQSPKYLFRKEGQNVTLSCEQNLNHDAMYWYRQDPGQGLRLIYYSQIVNDFQKGDIAEGYSVSREKKESFPLTVTSAQKNPTAFYLCASSIRGNEQYFGPGTRLTVT.

V gene TRBV28 combines with J gene TRBJ1-1; no clear D. This CDR3 region has 16 residues. Trimming shortened V by 6 bases and J by 0 bases, and 17 bases separated the two germline ends. Germline lookup yields CDR1 MDHEN and CDR2 SYDVKM. The CDR3, as DNA: TGTGCCAGCAGGGATAGTGACTGGGGAATGAACACTGAAGCTTTCTTT. Residues: CASRDSDWGMNTEAFF.

This clonotype was seen at least ten times. J is TRBJ2-3 and V is TRBV6-2 or TRBV6-3; 12 bases agree with TRBD2. This CDR3 contains 15 residues. Germline V lookup: CDR1 MNHEY, CDR2 SVGEGT. V was clipped by 6 bases and J by 7 bases; unmatched bases: 8. In DNA form, the CDR3 reads TGTGCCAGCAGAATCCGGACTAGCGGGAAATATACGCAGTATTTT. Translating gives CASRIRTSGKYTQYF.

This clonotype occurred a few times. The chain employs TRBV7-3 and TRBJ1-6; D may be TRBD1 (6 bases). The CDR3 has 13 residues. The V end was cut by 3 bases, the J end by 8 bases, with 8 bases between. Germline loops: CDR1 SGHTA, CDR2 FQGTGA. This CDR3 reads CASSFNRDSPLHF. As DNA, the CDR3 is TGTGCCAGCAGCTTTAACAGGGATTCACCCCTCCACTTT. The full variable domain, its missing parts supplied by reference TRBV7-3 and TRBJ1-6, is GAGVSQTPSNKVTEKGKYVELRCDPISGHTALYWYRQSLGQGPEFLIYFQGTGAADDSGLPNDRFFAVRPEGSVSTLKIQRTERGDSAVYLCASSFNRDSPLHFGNGTRLTVT.

The table lists this clonotype with many counts. The J gene is TRBJ2-7, the V gene TRBV27; D unclear. The germline V gene has CDR1 MNHEY and CDR2 SMNVEV (reference sequence). CDR3 size: 14 residues. With 1 base removed from V and 1 base from J, the gap between germline ends came to 8 bases. DNA of the CDR3: TGTGCCAGCAGTTTATTTCGGTTTTCCTACGAGCAGTACTTC. This codes for CASSLFRFSYEQYF.

This clonotype was seen many times. This chain uses TRBV12-3 or TRBV12-4 with TRBJ1-2; D possibly corresponds to TRBD1 (5 bases). V was clipped by 6 bases and J by 8 bases, with 19 bases between them. CDR3 size: 14 residues. The CDR3 nucleotides are TGTGCCAGCAGCCCCGATTCAGGGACCGGAGGCTACACCTTC. This translates into CASSPDSGTGGYTF.

This clonotype was seen many times. The rearrangement joins TRBV20-1 to TRBJ2-7, with D possibly being TRBD2 (5 bases). Germline CDR1 and CDR2: DFQATT and SNEGSKA (reference sequence). The CDR3 is made up of 13 amino acids. Trimming pared 5 bases from V and 5 bases from J, leaving 16 bases between. This chain's CDR3 is CSASVGSMDEQYF. CDR3 DNA sequence: TGCAGTGCTTCCGTAGGGAGTATGGACGAGCAGTACTTC.

This clonotype showed up just a few times. The gene calls are TRBV7-8 and TRBJ1-6; D possibly corresponds to TRBD1 (5 bases). The ends were cut back, 5 bases at V and 0 bases at J, with 8 bases in the middle. Germline V CDR1 and CDR2: SGHVS, FQNEAQ. This CDR3 is 15 amino acids long. This CDR3 is CASSPRDSYNSPLHF. CDR3 nucleotide sequence: TGTGCCAGCAGCCCCAGGGACTCCTATAATTCACCCCTCCACTTT.

This clonotype was counted at least ten times. J is TRBJ1-1 and V is TRBV19; D is possibly TRBD1 (5 bases). The V gene lost 1 base and the J gene lost 0 bases, with 9 bases spanning the gap. The CDR3 consists of 15 residues. Germline values: CDR1 LNHDA, CDR2 SQIVND (reference sequence). The CDR3 loop is CASSIGGVMNTEAFF. CDR3 in DNA: TGTGCCAGTAGTATAGGGGGGGTCATGAACACTGAAGCTTTCTTT.

In this sample, this clonotype turned up many times. The V call is TRBV28, the J call TRBJ2-5, with 7 bases that match TRBD1. The V gene's germline CDR1 is MDHEN and CDR2 SYDVKM. Losses at the gene ends were 2 bases for V and 1 base for J; bases not matched to a gene: 7. The CDR3 is 16 residues long. CDR3: CASSLRGRSSQETQYF. For the CDR3, the DNA is TGTGCCAGCAGTTTAAGGGGGCGTAGTAGCCAAGAGACCCAGTACTTC.

This clonotype showed up many times. CDR3 sequence (DNA): TGTGCCAGCAGTGCGGACACGTATAGCAATCAGCCCCAGCATTTT. This sequence encodes CASSADTYSNQPQHF. The chain links TRBV2 to TRBJ1-5, with a weak D call TRBD1 (5 bases). The germline V and J ends were trimmed by 4 bases and 0 bases, with 10 bases remaining between them. CDR3 length equals 15 residues. CDR1 SNHLY and CDR2 FYNNEI come from the germline V gene.

Ten or more counts support this clonotype. The gene calls are TRBV27 and TRBJ1-1; D unresolved. The germline V gene encodes CDR1 MNHEY and CDR2 SMNVEV (reference sequence). The CDR3 consists of 14 residues. Trimming took 2 bases from V and 5 from J, leaving 12 bases between them. CDR3 sequence (DNA): TGTGCCAGCAGTTTACGACACCTGGGGACTGAAGCTTTCTTT. Encoded protein: CASSLRHLGTEAFF.

This clonotype was detected many times. A much larger clone differs from this one at a single base, so this may be a read error. J is TRBJ2-5 and V is TRBV6-1; maybe TRBD1 (6 bases). The germline V and J ends were trimmed by 6 bases and 0 bases, with 8 bases remaining between them. Germline CDR1 and CDR2: MNHNS and SASEGT. This CDR3 has 13 amino acids. The CDR3 DNA follows: TGTGCCAGCAGAAGGGACAACCAAGAGACCCAGTACTTC. This sequence encodes CASRRDNQETQYF.

The genes are TRBV6-2 or TRBV6-3 and TRBJ2-5; D uncertain. The ends were cut back, 6 bases at V and 0 bases at J, with 11 bases in the middle. CDR3 length equals 14 residues. Germline V gene sequence: CDR1 MNHEY, CDR2 SVGEGT. The CDR3 nucleotides are TGTGCCAGCAGCCGAGCCGGCCACCAAGAGACCCAGTACTTC. This translates into CASSRAGHQETQYF.

In this sample, this clonotype turned up many times. The chain recombines TRBV6-5 with TRBJ1-1; TRBD1 matches 7 bases. The CDR3 is 15 residues long. In germline, CDR1 is MNHEY, CDR2 SVGAGI. After removal of 0 bases from V and 1 base from J, the junction contained 2 bases not matched to a gene. The CDR3 loop reads CASSYSTGPNTEAFF. The CDR3 nucleotides are TGTGCCAGCAGTTACTCGACAGGGCCGAACACTGAAGCTTTCTTT.

This clonotype was counted at least ten times. The genes are TRBV28 and TRBJ1-2, with D uncertain. CDR3 length equals 16 residues. Trimming pared 1 base from V and 2 bases from J, leaving 14 bases between. The germline CDR1 and CDR2 sequences are MDHEN and SYDVKM. The CDR3 region is CASSLSGGPDNYGYTF. The CDR3 nucleotides read TGTGCCAGCAGTTTATCGGGCGGGCCCGACAACTATGGCTACACCTTC.

This clonotype has ten or more counts. The gene calls are TRBV11-2 and TRBJ1-1; the D gene is possibly TRBD1 (6 bases). The V gene's germline CDR1 is SGHAT and CDR2 FQNNGV. The V end was cut by 5 bases, the J end by 3 bases, with 19 bases between. The CDR3 runs to 16 residues. The CDR3 DNA reads as TGTGCCAGCAGCCGGGGGCCCCTCGGAGGGGACACTGAAGCTTTCTTT. Amino acids: CASSRGPLGGDTEAFF.

This clonotype has at least ten counts. The chain combines TRBV28 with TRBJ1-5; tentatively, D is TRBD1 (5 bases). CDR1 and CDR2 from the germline V gene are MDHEN and SYDVKM. The CDR3 is 16 residues long. Trimming removed 8 bases at V and 3 bases at J, with 20 bases between. The CDR3 here is CASAFPGLNFNQPQHF. CDR3 in DNA: TGTGCCAGCGCATTTCCGGGACTGAATTTCAATCAGCCCCAGCATTTT.

This clonotype was found many times. The chain joins TRBV10-3 to TRBJ1-2; maybe TRBD1 (5 bases). CDR3 length: 14 residues. Trimming cost V 0 bases and J 8 bases, with 13 bases left between them. Germline V gene data show CDR1 as ENHRY and CDR2 as SYGVKD. The CDR3 region has the DNA TGTGCCATCAGTGAGTCGAGGGGACCGGGCGGCTACACCTTC. Residues: CAISESRGPGGYTF.

This chain connects TRBV20-1 to TRBJ2-5; no clear D. The V end was cut by 6 bases, the J end by 0 bases, with 14 bases between. The CDR3 totals 14 residues. Germline lookup yields CDR1 DFQATT and CDR2 SNEGSKA (reference sequence). This chain's CDR3 is CSAVLGAYQETQYF. In nucleotides, the CDR3 is TGCAGTGCCGTCCTCGGTGCGTACCAAGAGACCCAGTACTTC.

This clonotype was found many times. V usage is TRBV27 and J usage is TRBJ1-2; D is unclear. From germline, CDR1 is MNHEY and CDR2 SMNVEV (reference sequence). V lost 8 bases and J lost 3, with 13 bases in between. This CDR3 is built from 13 residues. The CDR3 DNA follows: TGTGCCAGCGGACCCGGACCTTACTATGGCTACACCTTC. Protein sequence: CASGPGPYYGYTF.

This clonotype was counted a few times. The V gene is TRBV29-1, the J gene TRBJ2-7, with D possibly being TRBD2 (7 bases). V was pared by 4 bases and J by 7 bases, with 14 bases between. The CDR3 has 12 residues. Germline V CDR1 and CDR2: SQVTM, ANQGSEA. The CDR3 region has the DNA TGCAGCGTTGCGGGGGCGGGGGAAGAGCAGTACTTC. This encodes CSVAGAGEEQYF.

V gene TRBV7-8 combines with J gene TRBJ1-6; D is uncertain. The CDR3 length is 15 residues. Germline CDR1 SGHVS, CDR2 FQNEAQ. Trimming cost V 2 bases and J 6 bases, with 11 bases left between them. Here the CDR3 DNA reads TGTGCCAGCAGCTTATTGGCCGTGTCTAATTCACCCCTCCACTTT. It codes for CASSLLAVSNSPLHF.

This clonotype has a count of ten or more. V usage is TRBV6-2 or TRBV6-3 and J usage is TRBJ2-6, with D unclear. The V end was cut by 7 bases, the J end by 2 bases, with 6 bases between. This CDR3 region has 13 residues. From germline, CDR1 is MNHEY and CDR2 SVGEGT. CDR3 nucleotide sequence: TGTGCCAGCACTTTGACTGGGGCCAACGTCCTGACTTTC. It translates to CASTLTGANVLTF.

This clonotype was seen at least ten times. The chain joins TRBV6-5 to TRBJ2-5; no clear D gene. V lost 0 bases, J lost 4 bases, and 15 bases lay in between. CDR1 is MNHEY, CDR2 SVGAGI, per germline. The CDR3 runs to 16 residues. CDR3 bases: TGTGCCAGCAGTTACTCGCCCTTCCTAGACCTAGAGACCCAGTACTTC. Protein product: CASSYSPFLDLETQYF.

This clonotype showed up many times. V is TRBV28 and J is TRBJ2-7; D perhaps matches TRBD2 (6 bases). Germline V gene lookup returns CDR1 MDHEN and CDR2 SYDVKM. The CDR3 has 13 residues. The V end was cut by 7 bases, the J end by 6 bases, with 16 bases between. Here the CDR3 DNA reads TGTGCCAGCATCGAGGGACTTCGGGGCGAGCAGTACTTC. As protein: CASIEGLRGEQYF.

The J gene is TRBJ2-7, the V gene TRBV27; D may be TRBD2 (5 bases). V was pared by 0 bases and J by 7 bases, with 13 bases between. The germline gives CDR1 MNHEY, CDR2 SMNVEV (reference sequence). There are 14 residues in the CDR3. Here the CDR3 reads CASSLSPGNGEQYF. The DNA of the CDR3 is TGTGCCAGCAGTTTATCGCCCGGGAACGGGGAGCAGTACTTC.

Many counts were recorded for this clonotype. The rearrangement joins TRBV28 to TRBJ2-7; 10 bases are a match to TRBD2. Germline V gives CDR1 MDHEN, CDR2 SYDVKM. With 2 bases clipped from V and 3 bases from J, the junction kept 4 bases outside the gene matches. The CDR3 length is 15 residues. Here the CDR3 reads CASSLRSSGSYEQYF. The CDR3 DNA is TGTGCCAGCAGTTTAAGGTCTAGCGGGAGCTACGAGCAGTACTTC. Looking up the rest from reference TRBV28 and TRBJ2-7 gives the full variable domain: DVKVTQSSRYLVKRTGEKVFLECVQDMDHENMFWYRQDPGLGLRLIYFSYDVKMKEKGDIPEGYSVSREKKERFSLILESASTNQTSMYLCASSLRSSGSYEQYFGPGTRLTVT.

This clonotype was observed at least ten times. The J gene is TRBJ2-7, the V gene TRBV6-2 or TRBV6-3; TRBD1 is a possible D gene (5 bases). Trimming pared 4 bases from V and 3 bases from J, leaving 16 bases between. CDR3 size: 15 residues. Per germline, CDR1 MNHEY and CDR2 SVGEGT. CDR3 residues: CASSFPTELGYEQYF. CDR3 DNA: TGTGCCAGCAGTTTTCCGACAGAACTTGGCTACGAGCAGTACTTC.

This clonotype was recorded at least ten times. The chain uses TRBV20-1 and TRBJ2-7; 8 bases agree with TRBD2. CDR3 length equals 15 residues. The ends lost 1 base at V and 6 bases at J; junction bases unmatched: 11. In germline, CDR1 is DFQATT, CDR2 SNEGSKA (reference sequence). The CDR3, as DNA: TGCAGTGCTAGAGCGGCTAGCGGGCTTGGAGCCGAGCAGTACTTC. Translated: CSARAASGLGAEQYF.